The 8 T cell receptor beta chains given below trace back to one sample, sequenced in a study of CD8 T cells in ankylosing spondylitis. No antigen has been identified for these receptors. TCRdb re-analysed the 5' RACE reads in MiXCR, keeping a single row per CDR3 protein. The sample has about 840,000 distinct CDR3 sequences, approximately 12% seen once. Study-wide findings and caveats: Seemingly distinctive of ankylosing spondylitis blood was a TCR beta motif formed by eight highly homologous variants.

Material for sequencing was blood, either unsorted or a sorted T cell fraction (not recorded which). The receptors derive from a male donor with ankylosing spondylitis.

This clonotype was counted at least ten times. V gene TRBV27 combines with J gene TRBJ1-5; D not certain. Trimming cost V 2 bases and J 6 bases, with 11 bases left between them. The germline V gene encodes CDR1 MNHEY and CDR2 SMNVEV (reference sequence). The CDR3 spans 14 residues. The CDR3 is CASSLVQMGQPQHF. CDR3 in DNA: TGTGCCAGCAGTTTAGTACAAATGGGTCAGCCCCAGCATTTT.

This clonotype was seen at least ten times. V is TRBV7-3 and J is TRBJ2-7, with D perhaps matching TRBD1 or TRBD2 (6 bases each). V gave up 1 base and J gave up 5 bases, with 12 bases separating them. The CDR3 has 14 residues. Germline-derived CDR1 and CDR2 are SGHTA and FQGTGA. CDR3 sequence reads: CASSLRGGRDEQYF. In nucleotides, the CDR3 is TGTGCCAGCAGCTTAAGAGGGGGGCGCGACGAGCAGTACTTC.

This chain uses TRBV6-1 with TRBJ1-5, with 7 bases fitting TRBD1. The CDR3 runs to 14 residues. The trim removed 8 bases at V and 1 base at J, leaving 5 bases unmatched. CDR1 is MNHNS, CDR2 SASEGT, per germline. The CDR3 coding sequence is TGTGCCAGCTACAGGGGTATGAGCAATCAGCCCCAGCATTTT. Translation gives CASYRGMSNQPQHF.

This clonotype was detected a few times. The gene calls are TRBV28 and TRBJ2-2; D is unclear. Germline lookup yields CDR1 MDHEN and CDR2 SYDVKM. V lost 6 bases and J lost 4, with 12 bases in between. This CDR3 region has 14 residues. CDR3 loop: CASRPTRATGELFF. The CDR3 DNA sequence: TGTGCCAGCAGACCGACAAGGGCCACCGGGGAGCTGTTTTTT. The full variable domain, its missing parts supplied by reference TRBV28 and TRBJ2-2, is DVKVTQSSRYLVKRTGEKVFLECVQDMDHENMFWYRQDPGLGLRLIYFSYDVKMKEKGDIPEGYSVSREKKERFSLILESASTNQTSMYLCASRPTRATGELFFGEGSRLTVL.

The V call is TRBV4-1, the J call TRBJ2-7; D gene ambiguous. Trimming pared 1 base from V and 5 bases from J, leaving 18 bases between. CDR3 length: 16 amino acids. CDR1 and CDR2 from the germline V gene are MGHRA and YSYEKL. CDR3 in DNA: TGCGCCAGCAGCCAAGCATTAAGGGATCCTGCCCACGAGCAGTACTTC. Residues: CASSQALRDPAHEQYF.

The chain uses TRBV12-3 or TRBV12-4 and TRBJ2-7, with D possibly being TRBD2 (6 bases). The V gene lost 8 bases and the J gene lost 1 base, with 12 bases spanning the gap. The CDR3 totals 13 residues. CDR3 protein: CASYRAGSYEQYF. The CDR3 DNA sequence: TGTGCCAGCTATAGAGCGGGTTCCTACGAGCAGTACTTC.

The chain employs TRBV4-3 and TRBJ2-2, with D perhaps matching TRBD1 (5 bases). The CDR3 length is 14 residues. Germline CDR1 and CDR2: LGHNA and YSLEER. V was cut by 2 bases and J by 6 bases, with 10 bases left in between. As DNA, the CDR3 is TGCGCCAGCAGCCAACAGCAGGGTCCCGGGGAGCTGTTTTTT. Encoded protein: CASSQQQGPGELFF.

In its sample, this clonotype was seen a few times. This chain links TRBV5-1 with TRBJ1-1; no definite D call. This CDR3 region has 16 residues. Germline CDR1 and CDR2: SGHRS and YFSETQ. Deletions cut 0 bases from V and 0 bases from J, with 12 bases between. The CDR3 sequence is CASSLERADLNTEAFF. The CDR3 coding sequence is TGCGCCAGCAGCTTGGAGAGGGCCGACTTGAACACTGAAGCTTTCTTT.